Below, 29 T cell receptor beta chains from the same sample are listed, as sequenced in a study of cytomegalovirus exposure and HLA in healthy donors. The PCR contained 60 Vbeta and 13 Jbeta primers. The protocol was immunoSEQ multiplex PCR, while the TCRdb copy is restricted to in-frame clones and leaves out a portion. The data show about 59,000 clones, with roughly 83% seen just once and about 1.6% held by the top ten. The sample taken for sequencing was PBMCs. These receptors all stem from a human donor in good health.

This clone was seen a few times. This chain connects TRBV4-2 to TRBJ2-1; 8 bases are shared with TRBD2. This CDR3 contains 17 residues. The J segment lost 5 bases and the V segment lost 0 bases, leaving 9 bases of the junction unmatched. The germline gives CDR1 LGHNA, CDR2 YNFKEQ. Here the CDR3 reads CASSQDLRGGQNNEQFF. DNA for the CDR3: TGTGCCAGCAGCCAAGATTTACGCGGGGGGCAGAACAATGAGCAGTTCTTC.

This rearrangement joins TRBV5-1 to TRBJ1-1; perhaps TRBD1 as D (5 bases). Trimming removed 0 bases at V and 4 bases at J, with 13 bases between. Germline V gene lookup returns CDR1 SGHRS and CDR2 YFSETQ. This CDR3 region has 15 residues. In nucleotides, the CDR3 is TGCGCCAGCAGCTTGGCCATCGGGGGGGGCACTGAAGCTTTCTTT. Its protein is CASSLAIGGGTEAFF.

The CDR3 DNA reads TGTGCCAGCAGCTGGGCGAATGTAAACTACGAGCAGTACTTC. This gives the protein CASSWANVNYEQYF. This chain joins TRBV11-2 and TRBJ2-7; D gene ambiguous. CDR1 is SGHAT and CDR2 is FQNNGV in the germline V gene. The CDR3 consists of 14 residues. The V and J ends lost 4 bases and 3 bases respectively, with 13 bases between them.

The CDR3 loop reads CAWSTRQASFGYTF. The CDR3 coding sequence is TGTGCCTGGAGTACCAGACAGGCCTCCTTTGGCTACACCTTC. The J gene is TRBJ1-2, the V gene TRBV30, with D maybe TRBD1 (6 bases). Germline-derived CDR1 and CDR2 are GTSNPN and SVGIG (reference sequence). V was pared by 2 bases and J by 7 bases, with 17 bases between. The CDR3 contains 14 residues.

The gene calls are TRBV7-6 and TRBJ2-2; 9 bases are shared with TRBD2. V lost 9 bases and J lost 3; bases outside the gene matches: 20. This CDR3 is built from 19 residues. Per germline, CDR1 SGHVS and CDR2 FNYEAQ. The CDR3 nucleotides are TGTGCCAGTTCGAGAGGGGCGGGAGGGCCCTCAGGTGACACCGGGGAGCTGTTTTTT. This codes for CASSRGAGGPSGDTGELFF.

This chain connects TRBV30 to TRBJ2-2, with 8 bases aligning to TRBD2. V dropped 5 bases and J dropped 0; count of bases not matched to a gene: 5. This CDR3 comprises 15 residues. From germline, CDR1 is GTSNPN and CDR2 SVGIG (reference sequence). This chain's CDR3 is CAWGLANANTGELFF. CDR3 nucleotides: TGTGCCTGGGGACTAGCTAATGCGAACACCGGGGAGCTGTTTTTT.

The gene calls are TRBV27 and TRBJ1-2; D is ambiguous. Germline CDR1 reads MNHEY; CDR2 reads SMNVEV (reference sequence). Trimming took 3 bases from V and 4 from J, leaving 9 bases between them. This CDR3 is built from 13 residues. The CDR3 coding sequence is TGTGCCAGCAGTTTGTTTCTCGGCTATGGCTACACCTTC. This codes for CASSLFLGYGYTF.

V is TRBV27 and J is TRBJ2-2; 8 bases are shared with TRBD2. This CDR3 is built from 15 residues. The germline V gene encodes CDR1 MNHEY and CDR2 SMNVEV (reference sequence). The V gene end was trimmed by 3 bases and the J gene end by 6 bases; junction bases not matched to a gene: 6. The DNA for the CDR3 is TGTGCCAGCAGTTTCCCGGGAGGGCCATCCGGGGAGCTGTTTTTT. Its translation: CASSFPGGPSGELFF.

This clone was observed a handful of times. CDR3 nucleotides: TGTGCCACCGCACGGTCTCTAGCGGCATACAATGAGCAGTTCTTC. This sequence encodes CATARSLAAYNEQFF. The V and J genes are TRBV15 and TRBJ2-1; TRBD2 agrees at 7 bases. This CDR3 is 15 amino acids long. J was trimmed by 4 bases and V by 8 bases; bases with no gene match: 11. Germline values: CDR1 LNHNV, CDR2 YYDKDF (reference sequence).

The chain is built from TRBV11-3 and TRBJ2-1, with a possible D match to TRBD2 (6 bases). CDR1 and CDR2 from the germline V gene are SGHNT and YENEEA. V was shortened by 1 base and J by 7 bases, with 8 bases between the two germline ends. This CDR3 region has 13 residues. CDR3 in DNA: TGTGCCAGCAGCTTAGTACGGGGGAATGAGCAGTTCTTC. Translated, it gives CASSLVRGNEQFF. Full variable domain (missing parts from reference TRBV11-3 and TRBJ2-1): EAGVVQSPRYKIIEKKQPVAFWCNPISGHNTLYWYLQNLGQGPELLIRYENEEAVDDSQLPKDRFSAERLKGVDSTLKIQPAELGDSAVYLCASSLVRGNEQFFGPGTRLTVL.

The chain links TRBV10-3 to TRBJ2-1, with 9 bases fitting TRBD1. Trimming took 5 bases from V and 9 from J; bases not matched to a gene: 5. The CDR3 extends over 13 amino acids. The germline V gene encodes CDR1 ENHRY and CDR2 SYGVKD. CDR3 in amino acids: CAISSTGGGEQFF. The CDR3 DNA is TGTGCCATCAGTTCAACAGGGGGCGGTGAGCAGTTCTTC.

The CDR3 loop is CASTFKGRNDEQYF. Here the CDR3 DNA reads TGTGCCAGCACATTCAAGGGGCGAAACGACGAGCAGTACTTC. The gene calls are TRBV21-1 and TRBJ2-7; the D call of TRBD1 is as the table states it, not checked on the DNA. TRBV21-1 corresponds to a pseudogene. This CDR3 is built from 14 residues.

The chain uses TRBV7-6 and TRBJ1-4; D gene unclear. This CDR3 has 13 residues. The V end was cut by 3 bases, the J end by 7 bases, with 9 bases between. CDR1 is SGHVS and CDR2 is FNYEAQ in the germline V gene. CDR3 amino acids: CASSFSGGEKLFF. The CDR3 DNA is TGTGCCAGCAGCTTTTCCGGCGGTGAAAAACTGTTTTTT.

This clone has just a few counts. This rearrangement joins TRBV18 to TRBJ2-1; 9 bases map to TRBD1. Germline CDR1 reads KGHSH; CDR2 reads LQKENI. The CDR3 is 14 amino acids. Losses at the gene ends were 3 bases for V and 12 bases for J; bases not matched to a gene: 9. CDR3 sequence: CASSPEGQGLRQFF. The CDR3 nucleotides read TGTGCCAGCTCACCGGAGGGACAGGGCTTACGGCAGTTCTTC. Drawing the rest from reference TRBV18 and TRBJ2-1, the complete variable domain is NAGVMQNPRHLVRRRGQEARLRCSPMKGHSHVYWYRQLPEEGLKFMVYLQKENIIDESGMPKERFSAEFPKEGPSILRIQQVVRGDSAAYFCASSPEGQGLRQFFGPGTRLTVL.

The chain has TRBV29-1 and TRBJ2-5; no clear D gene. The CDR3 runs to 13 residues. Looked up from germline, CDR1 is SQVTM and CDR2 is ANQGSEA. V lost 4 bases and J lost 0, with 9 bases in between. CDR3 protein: CSVASQYQETQYF. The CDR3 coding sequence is TGCAGCGTTGCCTCACAGTACCAAGAGACCCAGTACTTC.

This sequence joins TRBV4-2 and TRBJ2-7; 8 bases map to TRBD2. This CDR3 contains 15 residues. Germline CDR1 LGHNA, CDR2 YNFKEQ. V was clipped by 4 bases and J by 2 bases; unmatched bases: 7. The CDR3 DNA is TGTGCCAGCAGCCGAGAAGCGGGGGAGGCCTACGAGCAGTACTTC. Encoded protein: CASSREAGEAYEQYF.

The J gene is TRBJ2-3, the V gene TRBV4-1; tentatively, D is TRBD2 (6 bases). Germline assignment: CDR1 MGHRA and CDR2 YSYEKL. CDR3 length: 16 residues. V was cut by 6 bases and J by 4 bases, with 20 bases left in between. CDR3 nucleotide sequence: TGCGCCAGCAGTCAATACCCCGGGACTGCCGCAGATACGCAGTATTTT. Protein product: CASSQYPGTAADTQYF.

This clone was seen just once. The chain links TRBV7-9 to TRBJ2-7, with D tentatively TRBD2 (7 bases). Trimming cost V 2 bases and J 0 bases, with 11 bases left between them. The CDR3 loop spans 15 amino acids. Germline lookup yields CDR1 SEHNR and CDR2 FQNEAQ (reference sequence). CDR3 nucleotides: TGTGCCAGCAGCTTAAGGGGGGGCTACTCCTACGAGCAGTACTTC. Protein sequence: CASSLRGGYSYEQYF.

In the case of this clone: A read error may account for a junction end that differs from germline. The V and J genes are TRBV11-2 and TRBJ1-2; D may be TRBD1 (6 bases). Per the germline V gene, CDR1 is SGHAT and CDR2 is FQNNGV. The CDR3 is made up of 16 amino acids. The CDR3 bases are TGTGCCAGCAGGCAGGCAGCAGGGGCCCGGGGCTATGACTACACCTTC. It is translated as CASRQAAGARGYDYTF.

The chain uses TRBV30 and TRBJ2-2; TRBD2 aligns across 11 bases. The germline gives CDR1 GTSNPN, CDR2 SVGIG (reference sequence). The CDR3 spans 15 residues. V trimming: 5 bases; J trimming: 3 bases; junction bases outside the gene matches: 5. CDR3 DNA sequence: TGTGCCTGGGCTTCGACTAGCGGGGACACCGGGGAGCTGTTTTTT. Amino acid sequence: CAWASTSGDTGELFF.

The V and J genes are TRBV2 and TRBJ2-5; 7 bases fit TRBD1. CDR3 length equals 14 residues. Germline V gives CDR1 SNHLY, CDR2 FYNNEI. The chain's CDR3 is CGLRGQINQETQYF. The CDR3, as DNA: TGTGGCCTAAGGGGACAGATCAATCAAGAGACCCAGTACTTC.

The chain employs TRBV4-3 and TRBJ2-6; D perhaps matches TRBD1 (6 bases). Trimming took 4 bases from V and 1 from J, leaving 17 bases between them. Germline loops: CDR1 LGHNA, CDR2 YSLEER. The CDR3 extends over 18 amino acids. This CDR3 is CASSPDSLGVSGANVLTF. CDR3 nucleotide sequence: TGCGCCAGCAGCCCGGACAGTCTGGGGGTATCTGGGGCCAACGTCCTGACTTTC.

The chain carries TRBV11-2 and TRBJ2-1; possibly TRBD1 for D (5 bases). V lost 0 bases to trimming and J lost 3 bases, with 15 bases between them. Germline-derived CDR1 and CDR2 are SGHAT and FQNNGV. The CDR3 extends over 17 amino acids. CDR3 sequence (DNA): TGTGCCAGCAGCTTAGATCTCATCCTAGGGGTCTACAATGAGCAGTTCTTC. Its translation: CASSLDLILGVYNEQFF.

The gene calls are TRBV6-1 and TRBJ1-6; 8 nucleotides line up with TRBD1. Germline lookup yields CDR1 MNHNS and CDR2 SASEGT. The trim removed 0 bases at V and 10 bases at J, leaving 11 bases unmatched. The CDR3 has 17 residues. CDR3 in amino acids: CASSEAFPTGVGSPLHF. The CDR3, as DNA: TGTGCCAGCAGTGAAGCCTTCCCGACAGGGGTTGGATCACCCCTCCACTTT.

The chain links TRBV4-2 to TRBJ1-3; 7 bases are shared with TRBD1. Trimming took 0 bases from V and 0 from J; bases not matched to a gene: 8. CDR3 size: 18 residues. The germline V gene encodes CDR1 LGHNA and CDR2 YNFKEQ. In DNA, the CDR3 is TGTGCCAGCAGCCAAGATCGACAGGGATACAGCTCTGGAAACACCATATATTTT. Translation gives CASSQDRQGYSSGNTIYF.

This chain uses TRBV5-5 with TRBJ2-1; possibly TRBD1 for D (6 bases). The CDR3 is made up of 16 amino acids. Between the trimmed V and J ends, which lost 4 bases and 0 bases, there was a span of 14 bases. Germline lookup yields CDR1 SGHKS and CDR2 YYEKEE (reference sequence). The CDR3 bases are TGTGCCAGCAGCCTTGGGACATTCAGCTCCTACAATGAGCAGTTCTTC. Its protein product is CASSLGTFSSYNEQFF.

CDR3 residues: CASSPPVNTEAFF. Written as DNA, the CDR3 is TGTGCCAGCAGCCCACCGGTGAACACTGAAGCTTTCTTT. This chain uses TRBV28 with TRBJ1-1; D unresolved. Per the germline V gene, CDR1 is MDHEN and CDR2 is SYDVKM. Trimming took off 6 bases at V and 0 bases at J, with 8 bases between the two ends. CDR3 size: 13 residues.

The CDR3 nucleotides are TGTGCCAGCAGCTCCAGGGGGCTGAGTGAAAAACTGTTTTTT. Protein sequence: CASSSRGLSEKLFF. The chain couples TRBV11-2 to TRBJ1-4, with 8 bases matching TRBD1. Germline CDR1 reads SGHAT; CDR2 reads FQNNGV. V shed 4 bases, J shed 7 bases, and the junction held 5 bases outside the gene matches. The CDR3 is 14 residues long. Full variable domain (remainder filled in from reference TRBV11-2 and TRBJ1-4): EAGVAQSPRYKIIEKRQSVAFWCNPISGHATLYWYQQILGQGPKLLIQFQNNGVVDDSQLPKDRFSAERLKGVDSTLKIQPAKLEDSAVYLCASSSRGLSEKLFFGSGTQLSVL.

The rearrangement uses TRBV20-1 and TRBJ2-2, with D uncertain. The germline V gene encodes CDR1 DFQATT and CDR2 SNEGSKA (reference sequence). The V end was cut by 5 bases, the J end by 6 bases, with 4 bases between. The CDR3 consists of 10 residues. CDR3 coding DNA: TGCAGTGCTTACTCCGGGGAGCTGTTTTTT. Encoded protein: CSAYSGELFF.